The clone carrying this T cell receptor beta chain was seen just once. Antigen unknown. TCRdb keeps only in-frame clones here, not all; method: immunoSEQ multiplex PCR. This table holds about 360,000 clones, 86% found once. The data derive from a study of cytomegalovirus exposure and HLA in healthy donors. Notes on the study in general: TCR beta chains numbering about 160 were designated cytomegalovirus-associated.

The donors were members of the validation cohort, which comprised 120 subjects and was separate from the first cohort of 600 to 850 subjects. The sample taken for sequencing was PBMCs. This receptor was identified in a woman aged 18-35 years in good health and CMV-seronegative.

The CDR3 here is CASTDSGLTSSYNEQFF. DNA of the CDR3: TGCGCCAGCACGGATTCAGGTCTGACAAGCTCCTACAATGAGCAGTTCTTC. The V gene is TRBV10-2, the J gene TRBJ2-1; D is undetermined. CDR3 length equals 17 residues. V dropped 7 bases and J dropped 0 bases, with 19 bases sitting between them. Per the germline V gene, CDR1 is WSHSY and CDR2 is SAAADI.